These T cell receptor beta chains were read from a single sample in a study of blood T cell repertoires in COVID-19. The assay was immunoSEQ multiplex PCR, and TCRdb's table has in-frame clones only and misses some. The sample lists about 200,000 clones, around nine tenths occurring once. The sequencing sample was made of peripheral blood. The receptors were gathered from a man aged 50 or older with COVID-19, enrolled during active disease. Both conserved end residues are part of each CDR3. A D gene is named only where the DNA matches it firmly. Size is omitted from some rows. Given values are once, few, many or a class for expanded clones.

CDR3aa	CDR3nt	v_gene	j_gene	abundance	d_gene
CASSQASGPSYEQYF	TGTGCCAGCAGCCAAGCTAGCGGGCCCTCCTACGAGCAGTACTTC	TRBV3-1/TRBV3-2	TRBJ2-7	-	TRBD2
CASSQDVSGRGGQFF	TGTGCCAGCAGCCAAGATGTTAGCGGGAGAGGCGGGCAGTTCTTC	TRBV4-2	TRBJ2-1	-	TRBD2
CAWSKGRNQPQHF	TGTGCCTGGAGTAAGGGGCGTAATCAGCCCCAGCATTTT	TRBV30	TRBJ1-5	-	-
CASSLALLASQRSAQYF	TGCGCCAGCAGCTTGGCTCTGTTAGCGAGCCAGAGGTCGGCCCAGTACTTC	TRBV5-1	TRBJ2-5	-	-
CASSYSRDRNTGELFF	TGTGCCAGCAGTTACTCGCGGGACAGAAACACCGGGGAGCTGTTTTTT	TRBV6-5	TRBJ2-2	once	-
CASNPGGDGYTF	TGTGCCAGCAACCCAGGGGGAGATGGCTACACCTTC	TRBV6-5	TRBJ1-2	-	TRBD1
CAIMGGEETQYF	TGTGCCATCATGGGGGGAGAAGAGACCCAGTACTTC	TRBV10-3	TRBJ2-5	-	-
CASSLARERGGSYEQYF	TGTGCCAGCAGCCTAGCGCGAGAACGAGGAGGCTCCTACGAGCAGTACTTC	TRBV11-2	TRBJ2-7	-	-
CATSRDAGEETQYF	TGTGCCACCAGCAGAGATGCGGGAGAGGAGACCCAGTACTTC	TRBV15	TRBJ2-5	once	TRBD2
CASSLGGSGTGELFF	TGTGCCAGCAGCTTGGGGGGCTCGGGCACCGGGGAGCTGTTTTTT	TRBV5-6	TRBJ2-2	-	-
CASSSFTGANTGELFF	TGTGCCAGCAGCTCTTTTACAGGGGCGAACACCGGGGAGCTGTTTTTT	TRBV3-1/TRBV3-2	TRBJ2-2	-	TRBD1
CASSLGTDYGYTF	TGTGCCAGCAGTTTAGGGACAGATTATGGCTACACCTTC	TRBV27	TRBJ1-2	-	TRBD1
CASSLELAGAWDEQFF	TGCGCCAGCAGCTTGGAACTAGCGGGAGCCTGGGATGAGCAGTTCTTC	TRBV5-1	TRBJ2-1	-	TRBD2
CASSPPVQGKSPLHF	TGTGCCAGCTCACCGCCGGTACAGGGGAAGTCACCCCTCCACTTT	TRBV18	TRBJ1-6	-	TRBD1
CAWSVYGTGVNQPQHF	TGTGCCTGGAGTGTTTATGGGACAGGGGTCAATCAGCCCCAGCATTTT	TRBV30	TRBJ1-5	-	TRBD1
CASSPDWDTEAFF	TGTGCCAGCTCACCGGACTGGGACACTGAAGCTTTCTTT	TRBV18	TRBJ1-1	-	-
CASSFEGGRGEKLFF	TGTGCCAGCAGCTTTGAAGGGGGCCGAGGGGAAAAACTGTTTTTT	TRBV7-8	TRBJ1-4	-	TRBD1
CASSLAPTAKAETQYF	TGCGCCAGCAGCTTGGCCCCGACAGCCAAGGCGGAGACCCAGTACTTC	TRBV5-1	TRBJ2-5	-	-
CASSPGTSGGETQYF	TGTGCCAGCAGCCCGGGGACTAGCGGGGGAGAGACCCAGTACTTC	TRBV11-2	TRBJ2-5	-	TRBD2
CASSQGLTSWETQYF	TGCGCCAGCAGCCAAGGCCTAACTAGCTGGGAGACCCAGTACTTC	TRBV4-3	TRBJ2-5	-	-
CASSARQGESEQFF	TGTGCCAGTAGTGCCCGACAGGGAGAGAGTGAGCAGTTCTTC	TRBV19	TRBJ2-1	once	TRBD1
CASSWTSGNEQFF	TGCGCCAGCAGCTGGACTAGCGGCAATGAGCAGTTCTTC	TRBV5-1	TRBJ2-1	-	TRBD2
CASSSPTENTEAFF	TGTGCCAGCAGTTCCCCGACAGAGAACACTGAAGCTTTCTTT	TRBV6-6	TRBJ1-1	-	-
CAITEDSGRNTEAFF	TGTGCCATCACTGAGGACTCGGGTCGGAACACTGAAGCTTTCTTT	TRBV10-3	TRBJ1-1	-	-
CSAETTSGSYNEQFF	TGCAGCGCCGAAACTACTAGCGGGAGCTACAATGAGCAGTTCTTC	TRBV29-1	TRBJ2-1	-	TRBD2
CASSPGGGNQPQHF	TGTGCCAGCAGTCCCGGGGGTGGCAATCAGCCCCAGCATTTT	TRBV27	TRBJ1-5	-	-
CATQRGAEETQYF	TGTGCCACCCAACGGGGGGCTGAAGAGACCCAGTACTTC	TRBV6-5	TRBJ2-5	-	-
CASSNRGTGGSGNTIYF	TGTGCCAGCAGCAACCGAGGGACAGGGGGCTCTGGAAACACCATATATTTT	TRBV7-8	TRBJ1-3	-	TRBD1
CASSEWDRGPYEQYF	TGTGCCAGCAGTGAATGGGACAGGGGGCCCTACGAGCAGTACTTC	TRBV6-1	TRBJ2-7	-	TRBD1
CASTGTGSEQYF	TGTGCCAGTACCGGGACAGGGAGCGAGCAGTACTTC	TRBV25-1	TRBJ2-7	-	TRBD1
CASSGGLAATYNEQFF	TGTGCCAGCAGCGGGGGACTAGCGGCAACCTACAATGAGCAGTTCTTC	TRBV9	TRBJ2-1	-	TRBD2
CASSQEDDSGEQFF	TGCGCCAGCAGCCAAGAGGACGATAGCGGGGAACAGTTCTTC	TRBV4-3	TRBJ2-1	-	TRBD2
CASSFEGGGGTDTQYF	TGTGCCAGCAGTTTCGAGGGGGGGGGAGGCACAGATACGCAGTATTTT	TRBV6-5	TRBJ2-3	-	-
CASSFGLNGYTF	TGTGCCAGCAGCTTCGGACTAAATGGCTACACCTTC	TRBV7-9	TRBJ1-2	few	-
CASSQGRSGGGFEQYF	TGTGCCAGCAGCCAAGGCCGCTCAGGGGGCGGTTTCGAGCAGTACTTC	TRBV3-1/TRBV3-2	TRBJ2-7	-	TRBD1
CASSLSPGAGNTIYF	TGTGCCAGCAGTCTATCCCCCGGGGCTGGAAACACCATATATTTT	TRBV27	TRBJ1-3	-	-
CASSLVAGFGEKLFF	TGTGCCAGCAGCTTAGTAGCGGGGTTTGGGGAAAAACTGTTTTTT	TRBV7-9	TRBJ1-4	-	-
CASSLGQNQPQHF	TGCGCCAGCAGCTTGGGACAAAATCAGCCCCAGCATTTT	TRBV5-1	TRBJ1-5	few	-
CPSRNGGQGAGSYNSPLHF	TGTCCCAGCCGCAACGGGGGGCAGGGGGCGGGCTCCTATAATTCACCCCTCCACTTT	TRBV5-5	TRBJ1-6	-	TRBD1
CASSSLTTGTNQPQHF	TGTGCCAGCAGTTCACTGACGACAGGTACCAATCAGCCCCAGCATTTT	TRBV27	TRBJ1-5	-	-
CATSDRSSYTDTQYF	TGTGCCACCAGTGACCGTAGCTCTTACACAGATACGCAGTATTTT	TRBV6-2/TRBV6-3	TRBJ2-3	-	-
CASSLAWEAGESTDTQYF	TGTGCCAGCAGCTTGGCGTGGGAAGCGGGGGAGAGCACAGATACGCAGTATTTT	TRBV7-8	TRBJ2-3	-	TRBD2
CASSPGGAGESTDTQYF	TGTGCCAGCAGCCCCGGCGGTGCGGGTGAGAGCACAGATACGCAGTATTTT	TRBV5-4	TRBJ2-3	few	-
CASSSGLAGGRTDTQYF	TGTGCCAGCAGCTCGGGACTAGCGGGGGGTAGAACAGATACGCAGTATTTT	TRBV7-6	TRBJ2-3	-	TRBD2
CASNDSRQGKASTNEKLFF	TGTGCCAGCAACGACAGCAGACAGGGTAAAGCGTCAACTAATGAAAAACTGTTTTTT	TRBV6-8	TRBJ1-4	-	TRBD1
CASSPRGSRDYGYTF	TGTGCCAGCAGCCCCCGGGGGTCCAGGGACTATGGCTACACCTTC	TRBV11-1	TRBJ1-2	few	-
CASSEGLSNQPQHF	TGTGCCAGCAGTGAAGGTTTAAGCAATCAGCCCCAGCATTTT	TRBV6-1	TRBJ1-5	few	-
CASSECGRAGETQYF	TGTGCCAGCAGTGAATGCGGGAGGGCGGGAGAGACCCAGTACTTC	TRBV6-4	TRBJ2-5	-	TRBD2
CASSQDRSGNSPLHF	TGTGCCAGCAGCCAAGACAGGAGCGGTAATTCACCCCTCCACTTT	TRBV3-1/TRBV3-2	TRBJ1-6	-	-
CASGKTGTGELFF	TGTGCTAGTGGAAAAACAGGGACCGGGGAGCTGTTTTTT	TRBV12-5	TRBJ2-2	few	-
CASTRAQSSTDTQYF	TGCGCCAGCACCCGAGCGCAGAGTAGCACAGATACGCAGTATTTT	TRBV5-1	TRBJ2-3	once	-
CASSRGIGYEQYF	TGTGCCAGCAGCAGAGGGATCGGCTACGAGCAGTACTTC	TRBV28	TRBJ2-7	-	-
CAWGRRGEKLFF	TGTGCCTGGGGGAGGAGAGGTGAAAAACTGTTTTTT	TRBV30	TRBJ1-4	-	-